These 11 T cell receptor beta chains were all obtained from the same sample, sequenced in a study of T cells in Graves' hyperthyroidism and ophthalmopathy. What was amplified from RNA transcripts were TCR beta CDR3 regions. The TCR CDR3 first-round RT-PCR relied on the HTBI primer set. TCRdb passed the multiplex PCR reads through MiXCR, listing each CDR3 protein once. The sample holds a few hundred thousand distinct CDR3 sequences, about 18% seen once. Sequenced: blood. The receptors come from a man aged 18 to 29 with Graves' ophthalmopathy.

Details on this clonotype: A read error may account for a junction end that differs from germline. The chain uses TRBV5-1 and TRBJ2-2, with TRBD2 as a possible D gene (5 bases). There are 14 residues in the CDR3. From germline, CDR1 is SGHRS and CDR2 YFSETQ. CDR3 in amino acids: CATQAGSNTGELSF. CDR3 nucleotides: TGCGCCACCCAGGCTGGGAGTAACACCGGGGAGCTGTCTTTT.

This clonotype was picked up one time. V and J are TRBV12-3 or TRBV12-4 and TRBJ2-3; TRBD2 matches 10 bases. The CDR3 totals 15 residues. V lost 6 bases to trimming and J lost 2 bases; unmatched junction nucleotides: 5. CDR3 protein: CASSRAGGYTDTQYF. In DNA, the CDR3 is TGTGCCAGCAGCCGAGCGGGGGGGTACACAGATACGCAGTATTTT.

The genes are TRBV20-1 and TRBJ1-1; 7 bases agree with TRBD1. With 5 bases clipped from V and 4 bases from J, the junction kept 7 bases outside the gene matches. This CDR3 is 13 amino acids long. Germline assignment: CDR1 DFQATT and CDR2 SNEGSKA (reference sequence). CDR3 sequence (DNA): TGCAGTGCTCAGGGGGGCGGGGGCACTGAAGCTTTCTTT. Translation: CSAQGGGGTEAFF.

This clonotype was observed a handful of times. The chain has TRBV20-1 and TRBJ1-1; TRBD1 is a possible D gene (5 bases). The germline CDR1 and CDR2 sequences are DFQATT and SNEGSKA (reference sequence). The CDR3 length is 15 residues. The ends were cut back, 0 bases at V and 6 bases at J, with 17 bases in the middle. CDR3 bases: TGCAGTGCTAGAGACCCGGGACCCCATGTGTCTGAAGCTTTCTTT. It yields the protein CSARDPGPHVSEAFF.

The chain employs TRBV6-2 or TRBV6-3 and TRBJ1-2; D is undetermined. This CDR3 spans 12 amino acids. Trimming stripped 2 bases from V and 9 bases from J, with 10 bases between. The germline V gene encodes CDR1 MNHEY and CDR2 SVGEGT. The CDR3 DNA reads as TGTGCCAGCAGTTACAGTGGGGATAGCTACACCTTC. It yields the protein CASSYSGDSYTF.

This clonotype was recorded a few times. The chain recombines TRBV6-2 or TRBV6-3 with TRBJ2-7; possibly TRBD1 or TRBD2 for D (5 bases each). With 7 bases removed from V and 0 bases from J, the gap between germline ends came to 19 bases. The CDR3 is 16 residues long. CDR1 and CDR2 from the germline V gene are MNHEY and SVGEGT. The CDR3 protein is CASKHHPGPSSYEQYF. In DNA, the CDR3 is TGTGCCAGCAAACACCACCCGGGACCGAGCTCCTACGAGCAGTACTTC.

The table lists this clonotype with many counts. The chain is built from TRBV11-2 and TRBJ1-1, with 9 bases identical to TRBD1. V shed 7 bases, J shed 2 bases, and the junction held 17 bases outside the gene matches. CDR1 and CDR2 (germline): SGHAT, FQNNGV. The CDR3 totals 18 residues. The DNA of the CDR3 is TGTGCCAGCAAGGGGAAGGGGACAGGGTTCGGGGTAAACACTGAAGCTTTCTTT. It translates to CASKGKGTGFGVNTEAFF.

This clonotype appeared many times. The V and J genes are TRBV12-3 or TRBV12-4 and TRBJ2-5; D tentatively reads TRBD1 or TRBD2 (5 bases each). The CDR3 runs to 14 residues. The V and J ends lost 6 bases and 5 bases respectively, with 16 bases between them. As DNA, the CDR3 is TGTGCCAGCAGGATCCGAAGAGGGGAGGAGACCCAGTACTTC. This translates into CASRIRRGEETQYF.

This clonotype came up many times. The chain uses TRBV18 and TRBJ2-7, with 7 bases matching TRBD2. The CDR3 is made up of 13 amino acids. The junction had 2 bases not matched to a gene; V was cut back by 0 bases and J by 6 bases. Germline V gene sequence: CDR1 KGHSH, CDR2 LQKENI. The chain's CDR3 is CASSPPWEGEQYF. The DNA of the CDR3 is TGTGCCAGCTCACCACCGTGGGAGGGCGAGCAGTACTTC.

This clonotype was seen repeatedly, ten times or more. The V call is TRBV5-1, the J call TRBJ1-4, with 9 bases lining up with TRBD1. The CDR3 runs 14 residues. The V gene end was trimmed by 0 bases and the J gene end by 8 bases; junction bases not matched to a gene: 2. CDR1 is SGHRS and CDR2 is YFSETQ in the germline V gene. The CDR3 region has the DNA TGCGCCAGCAGCTTGGAAGGACAGGGGGAAAAACTGTTTTTT. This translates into CASSLEGQGEKLFF.

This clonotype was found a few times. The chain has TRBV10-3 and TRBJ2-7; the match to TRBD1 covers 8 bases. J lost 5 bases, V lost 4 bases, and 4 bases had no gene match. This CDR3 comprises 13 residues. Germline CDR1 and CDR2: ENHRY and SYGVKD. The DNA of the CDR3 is TGTGCCATCAGTGTTCAGGGGGCGGACGAGCAGTACTTC. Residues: CAISVQGADEQYF.